The sequence of this T cell receptor beta chain was determined in a study of blood T cell repertoires in COVID-19. At the level of the study: Researchers got acute and convalescent COVID-19 samples from the United States, Italy and Spain. T cells, B-cell-depleted T cells, or PBMCs provided the cDNA or gDNA that served as material.

Allocation to cohorts depended on clinical history reported by the participants. Per the study methods: How many nucleated cells were present was estimated from reference gene primer amplification. TCRdb's copy holds only in-frame clones and misses some; the assay was immunoSEQ multiplex PCR. Clonal size and the V and J genes are those of that table, whereas D and trimming came from the DNA. The sample has hundreds of thousands of clones, 80% to 90% seen once. The sequence was obtained from a man aged 25-45 years who had recovered from COVID-19. The sample comprised PBMCs or T cells enriched from blood (not recorded which).

CDR3 region: CATSDLDRNTGELFF. Here the CDR3 DNA reads TGTGCCACCAGTGATTTAGACAGAAACACCGGGGAGCTGTTTTTT. This rearrangement joins TRBV24-1 to TRBJ2-2; a possible D gene is TRBD1 (5 bases). The CDR3 length is 15 residues. Germline V lookup: CDR1 KGHDR, CDR2 SFDVKD. Trimming pared 1 base from V and 2 bases from J, leaving 7 bases between.